This entry concerns a single T cell receptor (beta chain). Expressed TCRB transcripts got sequenced, as all isolated RNA was reverse transcribed. The assay was immunoSEQ multiplex PCR, and TCRdb's table has in-frame clones only and misses some. Here the sample spans fewer than 350,000 clones, 7.5% to 9.5% being singletons. This sample was taken from a study of beta chain features in type 1 diabetes. The CDR3 contains 16 residues. V shed 7 bases and J 2 bases; nucleotides not matched to a gene: 12. Germline CDR1 reads SGHNT; CDR2 reads YYREEE (reference sequence). Donors underwent one heparinised blood draw, about 120 mL on average.

The chain has TRBV5-4 and TRBJ2-4, with 7 nucleotides matching TRBD1. The sequencing sample was made of central memory CD4+ T cells from blood. The receptor's source is a woman younger than 35 in good health. The CDR3 DNA is TGTGCCAGCGGGTCACCGACGACAGGGTCCAAAAACATTCAGTACTTC. As protein: CASGSPTTGSKNIQYF. Drawing the rest from reference TRBV5-4 and TRBJ2-4, the complete variable domain is ETGVTQSPTHLIKTRGQQVTLRCSSQSGHNTVSWYQQALGQGPQFIFQYYREEENGRGNFPPRFSGLQFPNYSSELNVNALELDDSALYLCASGSPTTGSKNIQYFGAGTRLSVL.